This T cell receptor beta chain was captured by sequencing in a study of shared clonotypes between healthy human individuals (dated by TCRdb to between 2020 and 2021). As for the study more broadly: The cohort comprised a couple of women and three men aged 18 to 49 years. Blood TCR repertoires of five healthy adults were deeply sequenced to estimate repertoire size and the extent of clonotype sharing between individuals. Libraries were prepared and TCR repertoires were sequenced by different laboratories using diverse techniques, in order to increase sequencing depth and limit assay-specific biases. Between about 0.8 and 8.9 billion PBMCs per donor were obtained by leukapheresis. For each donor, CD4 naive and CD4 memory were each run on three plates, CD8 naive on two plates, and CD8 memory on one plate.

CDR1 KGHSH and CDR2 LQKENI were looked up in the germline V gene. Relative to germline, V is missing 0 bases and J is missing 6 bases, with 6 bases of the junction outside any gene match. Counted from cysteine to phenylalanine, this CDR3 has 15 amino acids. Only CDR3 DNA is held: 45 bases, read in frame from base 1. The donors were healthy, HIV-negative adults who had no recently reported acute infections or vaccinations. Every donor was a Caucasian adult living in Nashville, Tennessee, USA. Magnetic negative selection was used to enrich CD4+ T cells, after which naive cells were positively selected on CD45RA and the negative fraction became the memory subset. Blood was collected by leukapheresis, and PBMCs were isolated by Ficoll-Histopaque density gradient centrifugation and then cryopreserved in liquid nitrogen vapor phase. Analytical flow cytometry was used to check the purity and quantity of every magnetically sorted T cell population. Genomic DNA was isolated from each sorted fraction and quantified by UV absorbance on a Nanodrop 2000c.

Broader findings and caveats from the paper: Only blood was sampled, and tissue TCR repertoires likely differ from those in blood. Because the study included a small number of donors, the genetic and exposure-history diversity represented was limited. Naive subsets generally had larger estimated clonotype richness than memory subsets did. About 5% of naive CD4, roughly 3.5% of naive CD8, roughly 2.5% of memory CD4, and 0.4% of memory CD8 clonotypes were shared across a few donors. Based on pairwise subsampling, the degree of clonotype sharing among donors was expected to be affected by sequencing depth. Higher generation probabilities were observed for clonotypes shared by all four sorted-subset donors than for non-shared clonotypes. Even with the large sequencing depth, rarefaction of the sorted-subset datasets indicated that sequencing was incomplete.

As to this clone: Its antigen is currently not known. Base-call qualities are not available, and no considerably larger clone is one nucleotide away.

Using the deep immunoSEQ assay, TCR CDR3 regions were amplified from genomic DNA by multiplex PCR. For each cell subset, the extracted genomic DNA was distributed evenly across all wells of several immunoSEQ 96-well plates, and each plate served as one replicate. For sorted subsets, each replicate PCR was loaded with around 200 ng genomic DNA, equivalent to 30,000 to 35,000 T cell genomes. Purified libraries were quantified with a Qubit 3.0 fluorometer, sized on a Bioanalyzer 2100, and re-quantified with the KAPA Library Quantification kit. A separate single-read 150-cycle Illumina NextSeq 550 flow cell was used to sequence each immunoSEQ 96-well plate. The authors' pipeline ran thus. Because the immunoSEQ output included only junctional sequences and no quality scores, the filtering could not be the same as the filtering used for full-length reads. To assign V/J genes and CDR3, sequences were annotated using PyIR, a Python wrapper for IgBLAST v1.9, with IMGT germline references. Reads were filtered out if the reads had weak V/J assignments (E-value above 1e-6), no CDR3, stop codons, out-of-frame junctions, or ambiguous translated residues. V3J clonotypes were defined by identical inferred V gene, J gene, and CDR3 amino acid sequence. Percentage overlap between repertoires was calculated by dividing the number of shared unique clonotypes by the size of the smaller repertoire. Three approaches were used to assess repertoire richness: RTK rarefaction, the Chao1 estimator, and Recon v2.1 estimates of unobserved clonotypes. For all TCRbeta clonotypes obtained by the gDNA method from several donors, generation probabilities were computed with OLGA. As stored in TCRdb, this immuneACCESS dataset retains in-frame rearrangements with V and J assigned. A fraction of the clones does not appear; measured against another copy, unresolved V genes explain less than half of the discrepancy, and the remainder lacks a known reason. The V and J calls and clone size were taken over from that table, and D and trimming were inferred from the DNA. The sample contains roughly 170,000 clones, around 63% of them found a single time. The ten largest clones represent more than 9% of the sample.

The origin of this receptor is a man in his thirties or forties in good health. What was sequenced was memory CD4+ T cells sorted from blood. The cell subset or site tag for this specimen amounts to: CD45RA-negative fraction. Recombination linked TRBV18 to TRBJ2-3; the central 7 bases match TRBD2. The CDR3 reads CASSPPGGGPDTQYF. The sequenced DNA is TGTGCCAGCTCACCACCGGGGGGAGGGCCGGATACGCAGTATTTT. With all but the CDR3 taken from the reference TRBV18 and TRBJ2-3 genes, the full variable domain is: NAGVMQNPRHLVRRRGQEARLRCSPMKGHSHVYWYRQLPEEGLKFMVYLQKENIIDESGMPKERFSAEFPKEGPSILRIQQVVRGDSAAYFCASSPPGGGPDTQYFGPGTRLTVL.